This T cell receptor (beta chain) appears in the sequencing data of a study of regulatory T cells in long-lasting Graves disease. This clonotype showed up just a few times. Its antigen is as yet unknown. As for time point: newly diagnosed GD, antithyroid drugs for less than 3 months. Extracted RNA from PBMCs served as the source of the TCR library. Study-wide results and caveats: A limited number of samples was an acknowledged limitation.

Building the TCR beta libraries relied on iRepertoire HTBI primers, and CDR3 regions underwent Arm-PCR. TCRdb re-called the multiplex PCR reads through MiXCR, storing one row per CDR3 protein. The data contain approximately 440,000 distinct CDR3 sequences, roughly 17% of them singletons. These data were also filed under a second study, of T cells in Graves' hyperthyroidism and ophthalmopathy.

Material: peripheral blood mononuclear cells (PBMCs), obtained at new diagnosis, from a patient treated with antithyroid drugs. This sequence was found in a middle-aged man with Graves disease.

The CDR3 protein is CASMRGTGELFF. The DNA for the CDR3 is TGTGCCAGCATGAGGGGGACCGGGGAGCTGTTTTTT. The chain couples TRBV27 to TRBJ2-2; a possible D gene is TRBD1 (6 bases). The CDR3 spans 12 residues. Germline V lookup: CDR1 MNHEY, CDR2 SMNVEV (reference sequence). V gave up 7 bases and J gave up 5 bases, with 8 bases separating them.